These 15 T cell receptor beta chains share one sample of origin, sequenced in a study of graft-versus-host responses after intestinal transplantation. These receptors' antigens are unknown. Clones were read by immunoSEQ multiplex PCR, and TCRdb kept only the in-frame ones, dropping some. The table records tens of thousands of clones, around 90% of them present only once. This sample comprised unstimulated CD4+ T cells sorted from spleen or lymph node cells, obtained before intestinal transplant. These receptors all stem from a human donor who received an intestinal transplant.

The rearrangement joins TRBV2 to TRBJ2-2; TRBD2 matches 9 bases. The CDR3 contains 15 residues. CDR1 is SNHLY, CDR2 FYNNEI, per germline. V lost 7 bases and J lost 0; bases outside the gene matches: 3. The CDR3, as DNA: TGTGCCAGCACCCTAGCGGGGTCGAACACCGGGGAGCTGTTTTTT. It translates to CASTLAGSNTGELFF.

This chain links TRBV7-3 with TRBJ2-1; 9 bases line up with TRBD2. This CDR3 spans 15 amino acids. Germline V CDR1 and CDR2: SGHTA, FQGTGA. V was clipped by 5 bases and J by 4 bases; unmatched bases: 6. In DNA, the CDR3 is TGTGCCAGCAGCAGTGGCGGGGGGGCGTACAATGAGCAGTTCTTC. Protein: CASSSGGGAYNEQFF.

The rearrangement uses TRBV5-4 and TRBJ2-7, with 10 bases that match TRBD1. V lost 0 bases, J lost 2 bases, and 2 bases stayed unmatched. Per germline, CDR1 SGHNT and CDR2 YYREEE (reference sequence). The CDR3 covers 15 residues. The CDR3 loop is CASSLAGTGAYEQYF. The CDR3 DNA sequence: TGTGCCAGCAGCTTGGCGGGGACAGGGGCCTACGAGCAGTACTTC.

This clone occurred once. The genes are TRBV15 and TRBJ1-5, with D unresolved. V was shortened by 1 base and J by 4 bases, with 8 bases between the two germline ends. This CDR3 is 14 amino acids long. Per germline, CDR1 LNHNV and CDR2 YYDKDF (reference sequence). The CDR3 region has the DNA TGTGCCACCAGCAGAGGGGAGAAAAATCAGCCCCAGCATTTT. Translating gives CATSRGEKNQPQHF.

This clone was observed a few times. The chain is built from TRBV5-1 and TRBJ1-1; D possibly corresponds to TRBD1 (6 bases). Trimming shortened V by 5 bases and J by 0 bases, and 11 bases separated the two germline ends. CDR1 and CDR2 (germline): SGHRS, YFSETQ. This CDR3 spans 14 amino acids. CDR3 amino acids: CASRTGLMNTEAFF. CDR3 in DNA: TGCGCCAGCAGGACAGGCCTCATGAACACTGAAGCTTTCTTT.

The chain couples TRBV15 to TRBJ1-2, with a possible D match to TRBD1 (6 bases). The CDR3 is made up of 16 amino acids. CDR1 LNHNV and CDR2 YYDKDF come from the germline V gene (reference sequence). The V end was cut by 0 bases, the J end by 3 bases, with 14 bases between. The CDR3 is CATSRDPGVPHYGYTF. The DNA for the CDR3 is TGTGCCACCAGCAGAGACCCAGGGGTCCCCCACTATGGCTACACCTTC.

CDR3 nucleotides: TGTGCCAGCGGCCACAGGGATGACACTGAAGCTTTCTTT. The encoded protein is CASGHRDDTEAFF. The chain couples TRBV27 to TRBJ1-1; tentatively, D is TRBD1 (6 bases). Germline V gene lookup returns CDR1 MNHEY and CDR2 SMNVEV (reference sequence). The V gene lost 8 bases and the J gene lost 3 bases, with 13 bases spanning the gap. This CDR3 spans 13 amino acids.

This sequence joins TRBV6-1 and TRBJ1-5, with D possibly being TRBD1 (5 bases). The CDR3 has 16 residues. Trimming took 4 bases from V and 7 from J, leaving 20 bases between them. Germline assignment: CDR1 MNHNS and CDR2 SASEGT. CDR3 in DNA: TGTGCCAGCAGTGGGGCATCGGGGGGTTGGGGGCAGCCCCAGCATTTT. This codes for CASSGASGGWGQPQHF.

This rearrangement joins TRBV2 to TRBJ1-1, with D maybe TRBD1 (6 bases). V was cut by 7 bases and J by 0 bases, with 18 bases left in between. The CDR3 is 16 residues long. Germline CDR1 reads SNHLY; CDR2 reads FYNNEI. The CDR3 DNA reads TGTGCCAGCACCCCCCTGGGGGCGAACTTGAACACTGAAGCTTTCTTT. It encodes CASTPLGANLNTEAFF.

The chain uses TRBV5-1 and TRBJ2-2; 7 bases line up with TRBD1. Germline loops: CDR1 SGHRS, CDR2 YFSETQ. The V and J ends lost 0 bases and 3 bases, in that order; junction bases with no gene match: 8. CDR3 length: 17 amino acids. CDR3 in DNA: TGCGCCAGCAGCTTGGCACGACAGGGTCCGTACACCGGGGAGCTGTTTTTT. It is translated as CASSLARQGPYTGELFF.

This sequence joins TRBV5-1 and TRBJ1-4; TRBD1 matches 7 bases. In germline, CDR1 is SGHRS, CDR2 YFSETQ. V shed 3 bases, J shed 0 bases, and the junction held 2 bases outside the gene matches. This CDR3 contains 15 residues. DNA for the CDR3: TGCGCCAGCAGCTCCGGGACAGCAACTAATGAAAAACTGTTTTTT. Protein sequence: CASSSGTATNEKLFF.

As for this clone: At one boundary the junction diverges from the germline segment, which might be a read error. The chain carries TRBV7-7 and TRBJ2-5; D perhaps matches TRBD2 (6 bases). The CDR3 covers 15 residues. Germline assignment: CDR1 SSHAT and CDR2 FNYEAQ (reference sequence). This chain's CDR3 is CASSLGGRMGETQYF. For the CDR3, the DNA is TGTGCTAGCAGCTTGGGGGGACGGATGGGGGAGACCCAGTACTTC. The whole variable domain, remainder taken from reference TRBV7-7 and TRBJ2-5, is GAGVSQSPRYKVTKRGQDVTLRCDPISSHATLYWYQQALGQGPEFLTYFNYEAQPDKSGLPSDRFSAERPEGSISTLTIQRTEQRDSAMYRCASSLGGRMGETQYFGPGTRLLVL.

The CDR3: CASSSQGTTEAFF. The CDR3 DNA sequence: TGCGCCAGCAGCTCTCAGGGGACCACTGAAGCTTTCTTT. V is TRBV5-1 and J is TRBJ1-1; TRBD1 is a possible D gene (6 bases). Germline assignment: CDR1 SGHRS and CDR2 YFSETQ. This CDR3 is 13 amino acids long. The ends were cut back, 3 bases at V and 4 bases at J, with 10 bases in the middle. Filled out from reference TRBV5-1 and TRBJ1-1, the complete variable domain reads KAGVTQTPRYLIKTRGQQVTLSCSPISGHRSVSWYQQTPGQGLQFLFEYFSETQRNKGNFPGRFSGRQFSNSRSEMNVSTLELGDSALYLCASSSQGTTEAFFGQGTRLTVV.

This chain connects TRBV5-1 to TRBJ1-6; unclear D gene. V shed 0 bases and J shed 4 bases, with 17 bases lying between them. The CDR3 sequence is 18 residues long. Germline loops: CDR1 SGHRS, CDR2 YFSETQ. CDR3 in DNA: TGCGCCAGCAGCTTGGACTCCAATAGTCGGGGTTATAATTCACCCCTCCACTTT. Residues: CASSLDSNSRGYNSPLHF.

Note on this clone: The sample has other DNA sequences that encode this CDR3 too. This chain uses TRBV9 with TRBJ1-1; D might be TRBD1 (5 bases). Germline V gene sequence: CDR1 SGDLS, CDR2 YYNGEE. V lost 0 bases to trimming and J lost 4 bases, with 7 bases between them. The CDR3 runs to 13 residues. CDR3: CASSVGDSTEAFF. DNA of the CDR3: TGTGCCAGCAGCGTAGGTGACAGCACTGAAGCTTTCTTT.